This T cell receptor beta chain was recovered during a study of T cells in Graves' hyperthyroidism and ophthalmopathy. Study-wide results and limits: Among clonotypes expanded in thyroid above 0.001, most were also found in blood.

This clonotype has a count of ten or more. Its cognate antigen is unknown. The diagnoses drew upon clinical symptoms, serum thyroxine and TRAb, thyroid ultrasound and orbital computed tomography. The germline V gene encodes CDR1 SGHRS and CDR2 YFSETQ. V was trimmed by 4 bases and J by 7 bases, leaving 9 bases between them. This CDR3 is built from 12 residues. The TCR beta CDR3 regions underwent amplification using RNA transcripts as the source. Carried out on the TCR CDR3, a first-round RT-PCR used the HTBI primer set. TCRdb redid the calling of the multiplex PCR reads with MiXCR, one entry per CDR3 protein. This sample has under 350,000 distinct CDR3 sequences, with 21% found just once.

Source material: blood. The sequence was collected from a woman aged 45-59 years with Graves' hyperthyroidism. The chain employs TRBV5-1 and TRBJ2-1; either TRBD1 or TRBD2 may supply D (5 bases each). The CDR3 bases are TGCGCCAGCAGCCCAGGGAGTAATGAGCAGTTCTTC. Amino acid sequence: CASSPGSNEQFF.